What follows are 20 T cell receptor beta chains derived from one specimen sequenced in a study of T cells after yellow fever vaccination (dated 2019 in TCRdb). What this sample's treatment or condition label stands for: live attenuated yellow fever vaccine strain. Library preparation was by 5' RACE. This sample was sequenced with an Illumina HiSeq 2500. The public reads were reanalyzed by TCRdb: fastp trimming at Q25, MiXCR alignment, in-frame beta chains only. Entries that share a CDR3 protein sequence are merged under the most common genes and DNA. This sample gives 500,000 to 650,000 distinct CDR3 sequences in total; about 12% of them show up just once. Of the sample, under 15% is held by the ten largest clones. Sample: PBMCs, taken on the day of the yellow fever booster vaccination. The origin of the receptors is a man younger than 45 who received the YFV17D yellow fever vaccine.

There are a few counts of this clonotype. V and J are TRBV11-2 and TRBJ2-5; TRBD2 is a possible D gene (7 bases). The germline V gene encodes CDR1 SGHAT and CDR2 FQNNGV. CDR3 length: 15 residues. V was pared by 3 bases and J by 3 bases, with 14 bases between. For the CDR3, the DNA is TGTGCCAGCAGCTTGGGAGGGGGTGATAAAGAGACCCAGTACTTC. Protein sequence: CASSLGGGDKETQYF.

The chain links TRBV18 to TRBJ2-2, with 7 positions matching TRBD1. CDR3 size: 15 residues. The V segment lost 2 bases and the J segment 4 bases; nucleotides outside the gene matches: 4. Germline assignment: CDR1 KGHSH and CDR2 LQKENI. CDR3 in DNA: TGTGCCAGCTCACCAAGGGGACAGTTCACCGGGGAGCTGTTTTTT. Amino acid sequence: CASSPRGQFTGELFF.

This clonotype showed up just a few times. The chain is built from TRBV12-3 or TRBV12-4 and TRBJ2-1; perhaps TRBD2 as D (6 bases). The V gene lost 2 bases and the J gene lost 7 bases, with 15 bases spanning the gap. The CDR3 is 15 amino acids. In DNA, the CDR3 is TGTGCCAGCAGTTTAAGCCGTCTCGGAGGGAATGAGCAGTTCTTC. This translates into CASSLSRLGGNEQFF.

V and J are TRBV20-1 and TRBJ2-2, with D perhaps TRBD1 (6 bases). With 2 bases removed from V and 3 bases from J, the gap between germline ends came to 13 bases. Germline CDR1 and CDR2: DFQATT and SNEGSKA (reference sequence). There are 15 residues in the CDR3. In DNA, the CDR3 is TGCAGTGCTAGAAGGACAGAAACTTACACCGGGGAGCTGTTTTTT. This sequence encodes CSARRTETYTGELFF.

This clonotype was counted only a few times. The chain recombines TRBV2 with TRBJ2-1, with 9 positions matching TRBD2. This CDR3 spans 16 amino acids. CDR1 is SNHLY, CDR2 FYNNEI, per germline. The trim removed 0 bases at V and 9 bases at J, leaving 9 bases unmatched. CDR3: CASSEARVAGVAEQFF. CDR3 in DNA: TGTGCCAGCAGTGAAGCGCGGGTAGCGGGAGTCGCTGAGCAGTTCTTC.

CDR3 region: CASSFGTISTGELFF. The CDR3 DNA is TGTGCCAGCAGTTTTGGGACGATTTCGACCGGGGAGCTGTTTTTT. The V call is TRBV6-5, the J call TRBJ2-2, with D perhaps TRBD1 or TRBD2 (5 bases each). The germline V gene encodes CDR1 MNHEY and CDR2 SVGAGI. Trimming shortened V by 4 bases and J by 5 bases, and 14 bases separated the two germline ends. The length of the CDR3 is 15 residues.

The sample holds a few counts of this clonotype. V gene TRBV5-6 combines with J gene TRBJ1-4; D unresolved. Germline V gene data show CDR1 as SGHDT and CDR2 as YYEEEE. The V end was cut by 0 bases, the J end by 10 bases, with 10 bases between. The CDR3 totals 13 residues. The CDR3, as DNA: TGTGCCAGCAGCTTGGGGGAAATTGCAAAACTGTTTTTT. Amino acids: CASSLGEIAKLFF.

In DNA, the CDR3 is TGTGCCAGCAGACCTGAGGGGGACGACGGCTACACCTTC. Translating gives CASRPEGDDGYTF. The V gene is TRBV28, the J gene TRBJ1-2; D might be TRBD1 (6 bases). The CDR3 spans 13 residues. CDR1 MDHEN and CDR2 SYDVKM come from the germline V gene. V was clipped by 6 bases and J by 8 bases, with 16 bases between them.

Here the CDR3 reads CASSASGSSYEQFF. For the CDR3, the DNA is TGTGCCAGTAGTGCGAGCGGGAGTAGTTATGAGCAGTTCTTC. V and J are TRBV19 and TRBJ2-1, with TRBD2 identical over 8 bases. Germline V gives CDR1 LNHDA, CDR2 SQIVND (reference sequence). This CDR3 spans 14 amino acids. V lost 5 bases to trimming and J lost 8 bases; unmatched junction nucleotides: 8.

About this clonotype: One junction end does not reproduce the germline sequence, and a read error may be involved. The chain's CDR3 is CSANSEWITEALF. The CDR3 nucleotides read TGCAGTGCCAACTCGGAGTGGATCACTGAAGCCTTGTTT. The chain couples TRBV20-1 to TRBJ1-1; D gene ambiguous. This CDR3 contains 13 residues. Germline V CDR1 and CDR2: DFQATT, SNEGSKA (reference sequence).

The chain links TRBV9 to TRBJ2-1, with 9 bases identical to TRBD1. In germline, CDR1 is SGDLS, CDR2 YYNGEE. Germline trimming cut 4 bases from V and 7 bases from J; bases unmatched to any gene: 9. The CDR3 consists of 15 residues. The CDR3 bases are TGTGCCAGCAGCCTGGGACAGGGCAGTTGGAATGAGCAGTTCTTC. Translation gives CASSLGQGSWNEQFF.

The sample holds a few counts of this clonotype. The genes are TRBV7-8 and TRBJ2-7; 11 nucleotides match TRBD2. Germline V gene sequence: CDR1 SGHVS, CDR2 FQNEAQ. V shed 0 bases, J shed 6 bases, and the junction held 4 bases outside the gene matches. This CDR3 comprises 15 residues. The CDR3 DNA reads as TGTGCCAGCAGCTTAGCCGGGCTAGCGGGAGGCGAGCAGTACTTC. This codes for CASSLAGLAGGEQYF.

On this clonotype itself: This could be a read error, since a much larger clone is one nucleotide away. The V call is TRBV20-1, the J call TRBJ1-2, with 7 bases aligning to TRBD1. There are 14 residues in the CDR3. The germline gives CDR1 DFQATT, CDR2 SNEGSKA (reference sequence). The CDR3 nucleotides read TGCAGTGCTAGAGATTTGGACAGGAACTATGGCCACACCTTC. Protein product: CSARDLDRNYGHTF.

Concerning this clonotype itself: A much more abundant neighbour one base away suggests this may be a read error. The CDR3: CASSKGAGGVYTGEQFF. For the CDR3, the DNA is TGTGCCAGCAGCAAAGGGGCAGGGGGAGTGTACACCGGGGAGCAGTTTTTT. V is TRBV11-2 and J is TRBJ2-2; 7 bases fit TRBD1. This CDR3 has 17 residues. Germline lookup yields CDR1 SGHAT and CDR2 FQNNGV. The full variable domain, in which reference TRBV11-2 and TRBJ2-2 provide the parts outside the CDR3, is EAGVAQSPRYKIIEKRQSVAFWCNPISGHATLYWYQQILGQGPKLLIQFQNNGVVDDSQLPKDRFSAERLKGVDSTLKIQPAKLEDSAVYLCASSKGAGGVYTGEQFFGEGSRLTVL.

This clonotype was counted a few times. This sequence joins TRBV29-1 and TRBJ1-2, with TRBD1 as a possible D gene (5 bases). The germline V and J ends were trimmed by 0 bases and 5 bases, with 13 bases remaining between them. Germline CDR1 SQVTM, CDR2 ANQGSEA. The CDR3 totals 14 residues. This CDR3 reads CSVEDQRGVYGYTF. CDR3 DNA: TGCAGCGTTGAAGATCAGAGGGGAGTATATGGCTACACCTTC.

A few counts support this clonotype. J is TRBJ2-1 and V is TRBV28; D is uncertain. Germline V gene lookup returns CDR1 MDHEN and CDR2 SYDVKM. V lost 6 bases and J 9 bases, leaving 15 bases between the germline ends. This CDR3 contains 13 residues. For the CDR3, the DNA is TGTGCCAGCAGGTACCAATCGGCCGGTGAGCAGTTCTTC. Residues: CASRYQSAGEQFF.

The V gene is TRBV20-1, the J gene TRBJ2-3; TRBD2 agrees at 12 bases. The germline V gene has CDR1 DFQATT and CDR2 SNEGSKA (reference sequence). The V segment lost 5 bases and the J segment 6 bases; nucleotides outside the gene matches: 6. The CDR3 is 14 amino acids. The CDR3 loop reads CSASGTSGQDTQYF. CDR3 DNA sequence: TGCAGTGCTTCCGGGACTAGCGGGCAGGATACGCAGTATTTT.

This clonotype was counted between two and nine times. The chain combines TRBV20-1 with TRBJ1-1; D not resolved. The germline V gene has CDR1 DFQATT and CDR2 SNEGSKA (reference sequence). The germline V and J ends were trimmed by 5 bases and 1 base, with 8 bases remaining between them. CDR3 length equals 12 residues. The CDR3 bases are TGCAGTGCTGCAAAGTCGAACACTGAAGCTTTCTTT. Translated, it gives CSAAKSNTEAFF.

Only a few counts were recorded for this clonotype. This CDR3 reads CARGPSWIVRTHEYEQYF. DNA of the CDR3: TGTGCCAGAGGGCCCAGCTGGATAGTGCGGACTCATGAATACGAGCAGTACTTC. The J gene is TRBJ2-7, the V gene TRBV24-1; tentative D call: TRBD2 (5 bases). The V gene lost 11 bases and the J gene lost 4 bases, with 32 bases spanning the gap. The CDR3 is 18 amino acids. CDR1 is KGHDR, CDR2 SFDVKD, per germline.

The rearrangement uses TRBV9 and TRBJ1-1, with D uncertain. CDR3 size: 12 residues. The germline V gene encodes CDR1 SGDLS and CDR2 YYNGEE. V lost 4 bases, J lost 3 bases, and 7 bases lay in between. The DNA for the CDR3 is TGTGCCAGCAGCTCCGAGGACACTGAAGCTTTCTTT. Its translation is CASSSEDTEAFF.